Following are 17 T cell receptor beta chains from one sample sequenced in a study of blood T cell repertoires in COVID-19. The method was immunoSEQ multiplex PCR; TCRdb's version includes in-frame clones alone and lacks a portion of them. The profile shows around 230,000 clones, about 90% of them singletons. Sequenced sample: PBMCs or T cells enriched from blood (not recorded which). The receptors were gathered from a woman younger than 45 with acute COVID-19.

CDR3 amino acids: CASSFVTGGRNEQFF. DNA of the CDR3: TGTGCCAGCAGTTTTGTGACAGGGGGTCGCAATGAGCAGTTCTTC. The gene calls are TRBV6-5 and TRBJ2-1; 9 bases are shared with TRBD1. This CDR3 has 15 amino acids. With V trimmed by 4 bases and J by 6 bases, 7 bases remained unmatched. Per germline, CDR1 MNHEY and CDR2 SVGAGI.

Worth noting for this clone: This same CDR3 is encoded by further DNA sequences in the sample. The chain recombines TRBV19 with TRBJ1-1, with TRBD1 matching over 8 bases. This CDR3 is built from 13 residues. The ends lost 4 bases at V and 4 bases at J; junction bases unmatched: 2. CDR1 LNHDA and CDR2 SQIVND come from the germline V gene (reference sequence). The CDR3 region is CASSTGGGTEAFF. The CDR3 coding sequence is TGTGCCAGTAGTACAGGGGGCGGCACTGAAGCTTTCTTT.

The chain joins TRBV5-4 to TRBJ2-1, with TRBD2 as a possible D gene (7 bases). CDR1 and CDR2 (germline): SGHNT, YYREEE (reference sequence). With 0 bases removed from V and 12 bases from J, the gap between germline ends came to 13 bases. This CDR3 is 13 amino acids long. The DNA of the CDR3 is TGTGCCAGCAGCTTGGCCGGGGGAGGGGGGCAGTTCTTC. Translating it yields CASSLAGGGGQFF. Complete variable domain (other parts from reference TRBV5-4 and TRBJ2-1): ETGVTQSPTHLIKTRGQQVTLRCSSQSGHNTVSWYQQALGQGPQFIFQYYREEENGRGNFPPRFSGLQFPNYSSELNVNALELDDSALYLCASSLAGGGGQFFGPGTRLTVL.

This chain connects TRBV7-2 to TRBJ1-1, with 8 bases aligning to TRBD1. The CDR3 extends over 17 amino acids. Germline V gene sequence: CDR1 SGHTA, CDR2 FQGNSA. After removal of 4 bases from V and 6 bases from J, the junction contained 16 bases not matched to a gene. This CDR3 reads CASSSLPPQGARAEAFF. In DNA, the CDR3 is TGTGCCAGCAGCTCCCTTCCCCCGCAGGGGGCTAGGGCTGAAGCTTTCTTT.

The DNA of the CDR3 is TGTGCCAGCAGTTTAGGTTCAGTCAACACCGGGGAGCTGTTTTTT. Residues: CASSLGSVNTGELFF. The chain has TRBV27 and TRBJ2-2; D not certain. V lost 2 bases, J lost 2 bases, and 9 bases lay in between. Germline loops: CDR1 MNHEY, CDR2 SMNVEV (reference sequence). CDR3 size: 15 residues.

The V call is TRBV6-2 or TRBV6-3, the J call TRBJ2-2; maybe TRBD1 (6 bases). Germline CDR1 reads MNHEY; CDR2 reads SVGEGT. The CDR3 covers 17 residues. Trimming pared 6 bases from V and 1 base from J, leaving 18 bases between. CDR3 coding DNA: TGTGCCAGCAGCCTACCCGACAGGCAACTGAACACCGGGGAGCTGTTTTTT. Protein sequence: CASSLPDRQLNTGELFF.

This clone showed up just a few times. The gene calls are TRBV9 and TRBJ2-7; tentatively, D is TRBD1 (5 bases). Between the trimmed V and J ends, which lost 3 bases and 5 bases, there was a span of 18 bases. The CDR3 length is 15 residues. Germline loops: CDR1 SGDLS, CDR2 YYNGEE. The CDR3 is CASSALGHIRDEQYF. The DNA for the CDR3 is TGTGCCAGCAGCGCCTTGGGGCACATTCGGGACGAGCAGTACTTC.

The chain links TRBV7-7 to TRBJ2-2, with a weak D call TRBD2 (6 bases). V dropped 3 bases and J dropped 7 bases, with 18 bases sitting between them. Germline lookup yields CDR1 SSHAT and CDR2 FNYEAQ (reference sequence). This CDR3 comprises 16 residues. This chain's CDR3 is CASSFRDPGVGGELFF. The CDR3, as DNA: TGTGCCAGCAGCTTTCGGGACCCGGGAGTCGGCGGGGAGCTGTTTTTT.

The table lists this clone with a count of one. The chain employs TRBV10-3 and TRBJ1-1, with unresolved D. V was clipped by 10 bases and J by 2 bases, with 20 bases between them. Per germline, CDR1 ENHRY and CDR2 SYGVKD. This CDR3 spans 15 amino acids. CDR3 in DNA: TGTGCCACCCAAAGGCGAGGAGAACCTAACACTGAAGCTTTCTTT. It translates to CATQRRGEPNTEAFF.

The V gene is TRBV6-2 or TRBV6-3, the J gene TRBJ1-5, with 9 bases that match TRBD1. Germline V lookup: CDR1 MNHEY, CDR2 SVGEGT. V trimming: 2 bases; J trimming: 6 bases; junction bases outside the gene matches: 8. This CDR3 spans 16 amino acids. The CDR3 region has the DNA TGTGCCAGCAGTTACGGGTCGGGACAGGGAGGTCAGCCCCAGCATTTT. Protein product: CASSYGSGQGGQPQHF.

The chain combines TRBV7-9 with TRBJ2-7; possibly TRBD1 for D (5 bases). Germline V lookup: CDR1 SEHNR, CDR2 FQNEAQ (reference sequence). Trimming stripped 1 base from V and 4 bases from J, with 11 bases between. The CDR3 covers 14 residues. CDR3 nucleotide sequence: TGTGCCAGCAGCTTAGGGACAACCATATACGAGCAGTACTTC. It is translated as CASSLGTTIYEQYF.

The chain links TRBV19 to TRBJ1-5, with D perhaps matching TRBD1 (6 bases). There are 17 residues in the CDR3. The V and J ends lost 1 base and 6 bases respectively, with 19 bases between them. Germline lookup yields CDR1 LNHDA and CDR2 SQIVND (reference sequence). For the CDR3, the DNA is TGTGCCAGTAGTATAGTGCCCCCCGGAGGGGGGGCTCAGCCCCAGCATTTT. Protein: CASSIVPPGGGAQPQHF.

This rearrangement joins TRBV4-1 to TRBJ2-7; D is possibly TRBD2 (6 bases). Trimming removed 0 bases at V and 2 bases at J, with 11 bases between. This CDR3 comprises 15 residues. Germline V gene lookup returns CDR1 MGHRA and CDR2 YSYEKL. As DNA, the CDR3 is TGCGCCAGCAGCCAAGATCGCGGGGTGGCCTACGAGCAGTACTTC. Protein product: CASSQDRGVAYEQYF.

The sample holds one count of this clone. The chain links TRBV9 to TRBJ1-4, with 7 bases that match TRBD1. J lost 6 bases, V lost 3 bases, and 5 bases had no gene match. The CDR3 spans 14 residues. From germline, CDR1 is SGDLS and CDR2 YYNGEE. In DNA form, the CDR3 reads TGTGCCAGCAGCGACCGGGACAGAGATGAAAAACTGTTTTTT. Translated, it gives CASSDRDRDEKLFF.

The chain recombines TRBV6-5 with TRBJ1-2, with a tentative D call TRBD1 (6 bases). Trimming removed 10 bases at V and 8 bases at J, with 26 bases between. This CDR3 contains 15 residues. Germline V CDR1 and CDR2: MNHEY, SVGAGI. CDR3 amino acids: CAIPGGGGLGFGYTF. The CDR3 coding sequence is TGTGCCATCCCCGGGGGCGGGGGGCTTGGTTTCGGCTACACCTTC.

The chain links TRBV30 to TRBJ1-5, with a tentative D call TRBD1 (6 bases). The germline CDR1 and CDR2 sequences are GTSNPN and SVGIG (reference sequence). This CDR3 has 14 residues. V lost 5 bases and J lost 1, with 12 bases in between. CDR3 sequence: CAWAPGTSNQPQHF. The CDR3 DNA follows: TGTGCCTGGGCCCCCGGGACAAGCAATCAGCCCCAGCATTTT.

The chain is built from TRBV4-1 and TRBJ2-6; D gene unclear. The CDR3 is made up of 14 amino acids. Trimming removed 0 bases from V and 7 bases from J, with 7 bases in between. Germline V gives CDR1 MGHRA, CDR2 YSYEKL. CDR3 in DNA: TGCGCCAGCAGCCAAGATCGGTTAGCCAACGTCCTGACTTTC. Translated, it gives CASSQDRLANVLTF.